The 3 T cell receptor beta chains reported below all come from one sample, sequenced in a study of T cells in Graves' hyperthyroidism and ophthalmopathy. RNA transcripts provided the source from which TCR beta CDR3 regions were amplified. Initially, a first-round RT-PCR of the TCR CDR3 employed the HTBI primer set. TCRdb re-called the multiplex PCR reads through MiXCR, storing one row per CDR3 protein. Of a few hundred thousand distinct CDR3 sequences listed, over 15% are singletons. The sequenced material came from blood. These receptors all come from a woman between 45 and 65 years old with Graves' hyperthyroidism.

As regards this clonotype: With a much larger clone just one base away, this may be a read error. This chain joins TRBV5-1 and TRBJ2-7, with TRBD2 identical over 9 bases. V shed 1 base, J shed 3 bases, and the junction held 8 bases outside the gene matches. Germline CDR1 SGHRS, CDR2 YFSETQ. There are 16 residues in the CDR3. The CDR3 nucleotides read TGCGCCAGCAGCTTGTCGTCCCTAGCGGGATGCTACGAGCAGTACTTC. This gives the protein CASSLSSLAGCYEQYF.

The sample holds many counts of this clonotype. The chain carries TRBV2 and TRBJ1-2, with a weak D call TRBD1 (5 bases). The CDR3 is 14 amino acids. Germline CDR1 and CDR2: SNHLY and FYNNEI. The V gene lost 3 bases and the J gene lost 4 bases, with 12 bases spanning the gap. The CDR3 sequence: CASSDREGSYGYTF. The CDR3 DNA sequence: TGTGCCAGCAGTGACAGGGAAGGTAGCTATGGCTACACCTTC.

This clonotype has at least ten counts. V and J are TRBV11-2 and TRBJ2-7; a possible D gene is TRBD1 (6 bases). The germline V gene encodes CDR1 SGHAT and CDR2 FQNNGV. The CDR3 is made up of 15 amino acids. Trimming pared 4 bases from V and 2 bases from J, leaving 15 bases between. The CDR3 bases are TGTGCCAGCAGCTCGACGACAGGTGCCCCCTACGAGCAGTACGTC. This translates into CASSSTTGAPYEQYV.